This entry lists 5 T cell receptor beta chains sequenced from one sample in a study of shared clonotypes between healthy human individuals. Profiling relied on immunoSEQ multiplex PCR, and the TCRdb table lists in-frame clones only, not all of them. The data contain under 1,100,000 clones, 70% to 80% of them singletons. The material sequenced was memory CD4+ T cells from PBMCs. Subset described: CD45RA-negative fraction. All receptors come from a man aged 18 to 30 in good health. Some clones in this sample may be carry-over from other donors' samples.

Details on this clone: This may stem from a read error, because a much larger clone lies one nucleotide away. This chain uses TRBV7-9 with TRBJ2-1; possibly TRBD1 for D (6 bases). The CDR3 is 14 amino acids. The V and J ends lost 1 base and 4 bases respectively, with 8 bases between them. Looked up from germline, CDR1 is SEHNR and CDR2 is FQNEAQ (reference sequence). CDR3 nucleotide sequence: TGTGCCAGCAGCTTAGGTCAGGGGTACAATGAGCAGTTCTTC. Protein sequence: CASSLGQGYNEQFF.

This chain links TRBV7-3 with TRBJ2-1; 7 nucleotides agree with TRBD2. CDR3 length equals 16 residues. Germline V gene data show CDR1 as SGHTA and CDR2 as FQGTGA. V was pared by 2 bases and J by 4 bases, with 8 bases of the junction left unmatched. The CDR3 is CASSLGLAEAYNEQFF. The CDR3 coding sequence is TGTGCCAGCAGCTTAGGGCTAGCGGAAGCATACAATGAGCAGTTCTTC.

This clone has more than one count but fewer than ten. This same CDR3 is encoded by further DNA sequences in the sample. V gene TRBV28 combines with J gene TRBJ1-2; 7 bases match TRBD1. After removal of 5 bases from V and 4 bases from J, the junction contained 7 bases not matched to a gene. This CDR3 has 14 amino acids. CDR1 is MDHEN and CDR2 is SYDVKM in the germline V gene. The CDR3 here is CASSPGQNVYGYTF. CDR3 nucleotides: TGTGCCAGCAGTCCGGGACAGAATGTCTATGGCTACACCTTC.

The gene calls are TRBV2 and TRBJ1-1; D might be TRBD1 (5 bases). Between the trimmed V and J ends, which lost 7 bases and 7 bases, there was a span of 16 bases. The CDR3 loop spans 13 amino acids. Germline assignment: CDR1 SNHLY and CDR2 FYNNEI. The CDR3 protein is CASIWSRASEAFF. CDR3 DNA: TGTGCCAGCATCTGGTCCAGGGCCAGTGAAGCTTTCTTT. Using reference TRBV2 and TRBJ1-1 for the parts outside the CDR3, the full variable domain is EPEVTQTPSHQVTQMGQEVILRCVPISNHLYFYWYRQILGQKVEFLVSFYNNEISEKSEIFDDQFSVERPDGSNFTLKIRSTKLEDSAMYFCASIWSRASEAFFGQGTRLTVV.

For the CDR3, the DNA is TGTGCCAGCAGTGTCCGTGGCAGGGTGGAGGGCCGTCTCTCTGGGGCCAACGTCCTGACTTTC. This translates into CASSVRGRVEGRLSGANVLTF. V gene TRBV28 combines with J gene TRBJ2-6; tentatively, D is TRBD2 (6 bases). CDR1 MDHEN and CDR2 SYDVKM come from the germline V gene. The CDR3 runs 21 residues. Trimming removed 5 bases from V and 0 bases from J, with 26 bases in between. Full variable domain (rest looked up from reference TRBV28 and TRBJ2-6): DVKVTQSSRYLVKRTGEKVFLECVQDMDHENMFWYRQDPGLGLRLIYFSYDVKMKEKGDIPEGYSVSREKKERFSLILESASTNQTSMYLCASSVRGRVEGRLSGANVLTFGAGSRLTVL.